The clone carrying this TCR beta chain was detected only a few times. The V end lost 4 bases, the J end lost 6 bases, and 16 bases lay between the germline ends. Germline assignment: CDR1 SGHRS and CDR2 YFSETQ. This CDR3 spans 14 amino acids. A single record per CDR3 protein comes from TCRdb applying MiXCR to the 5' RACE reads. This repertoire shows nearly 55,000 distinct CDR3 sequences, roughly a quarter found once; its top ten account for more than 3%. The chain carries TRBV5-1 and TRBJ1-2, with D possibly being TRBD1 (5 bases). This TCR was recovered from a female donor with breast cancer. Source material: tumor-infiltrating naive CD4+ T cells sorted from the breast tumor. The subset denotes: naive CD4+ T cells, CD4+CD45RA+CD25-. CDR3 region: CASSPLQVGDGYTF. As DNA, the CDR3 is TGCGCCAGCAGCCCCCTCCAGGTAGGGGATGGCTACACCTTC. Drawing the rest from reference TRBV5-1 and TRBJ1-2, the complete variable domain is KAGVTQTPRYLIKTRGQQVTLSCSPISGHRSVSWYQQTPGQGLQFLFEYFSETQRNKGNFPGRFSGRQFSNSRSEMNVSTLELGDSALYLCASSPLQVGDGYTFGSGTRLTVV.